The next 24 T cell receptor beta chains were all read from a single sample in a study of technical replicates of blood from several donors. Produced via immunoSEQ multiplex PCR; TCRdb's table is partial and in-frame only. The sample has tens of thousands of clones, 90% to 95% seen once; the top ten hold about 0.4%. The sequenced material came from T cells isolated from PBMCs. These receptors all stem from a human donor in good health.

This clone was recorded once. The chain employs TRBV7-9 and TRBJ1-2; D is unclear. Germline CDR1 reads SEHNR; CDR2 reads FQNEAQ (reference sequence). The V gene lost 7 bases and the J gene lost 6 bases, with 15 bases spanning the gap. This CDR3 is built from 13 residues. CDR3 sequence (DNA): TGTGCCAGCAAGTTCGCAGCCGGGGATGGCTACACCTTC. It is translated as CASKFAAGDGYTF.

CDR3 region: CASSLLQETQYF. In nucleotides, the CDR3 is TGTGCCAGCAGCTTACTCCAAGAGACCCAGTACTTC. The chain uses TRBV7-8 and TRBJ2-5; D is ambiguous. The CDR3 sequence is 12 residues long. CDR1 and CDR2 (germline): SGHVS, FQNEAQ. The ends were cut back, 2 bases at V and 1 base at J, with 2 bases in the middle.

The V gene is TRBV25-1, the J gene TRBJ2-7; weak D call: TRBD1 (6 bases). The V end was cut by 6 bases, the J end by 0 bases, with 9 bases between. Germline V gives CDR1 MGHDK, CDR2 SYGVNS. This CDR3 region has 13 residues. CDR3 residues: CASSYRASYEQYF. CDR3 coding DNA: TGTGCCAGCAGCTACAGGGCCTCCTACGAGCAGTACTTC.

This chain connects TRBV28 to TRBJ1-4; D remains unclear. Germline values: CDR1 MDHEN, CDR2 SYDVKM. Trimming removed 1 base from V and 8 bases from J, with 11 bases in between. This CDR3 comprises 14 residues. This chain's CDR3 is CASSLYLSGEKLFF. The CDR3, as DNA: TGTGCCAGCAGTTTATATTTGAGCGGGGAAAAACTGTTTTTT.

The J gene is TRBJ2-2, the V gene TRBV27; no definite D call. The CDR3 extends over 13 amino acids. The V end lost 2 bases, the J end lost 3 bases, and 4 bases lay between the germline ends. Germline-derived CDR1 and CDR2 are MNHEY and SMNVEV (reference sequence). The CDR3 is CASSLRDTGELFF. The CDR3 bases are TGTGCCAGCAGTTTACGGGACACCGGGGAGCTGTTTTTT.

The rearrangement joins TRBV13 to TRBJ2-1, with D unresolved. CDR1 and CDR2 (germline): PRHDT, FYEKMQ (reference sequence). Trimming removed 1 base at V and 4 bases at J, with 5 bases between. The CDR3 is 13 amino acids. The CDR3 region has the DNA TGTGCCAGCAGCTTAGCGGGTTACAATGAGCAGTTCTTC. Amino acids: CASSLAGYNEQFF.

This clone appeared once. In DNA form, the CDR3 reads TGTGCCAGTAGTATAGATCTATCGGGACAGGGGTCACCCAAAAACATTCAGTACTTC. The encoded protein is CASSIDLSGQGSPKNIQYF. The chain uses TRBV19 and TRBJ2-4; 10 bases line up with TRBD1. J was trimmed by 2 bases and V by 0 bases; bases with no gene match: 10. Germline CDR1 reads LNHDA; CDR2 reads SQIVND (reference sequence). This CDR3 is 19 amino acids long.

This sequence joins TRBV29-1 and TRBJ2-2, with 10 bases lining up with TRBD2. The germline CDR1 and CDR2 sequences are SQVTM and ANQGSEA. The J segment lost 2 bases and the V segment lost 4 bases, leaving 1 base of the junction unmatched. The CDR3 length is 14 residues. In DNA, the CDR3 is TGCAGCGTTGGGACTAGCGGCAACACCGGGGAGCTGTTTTTT. Its protein is CSVGTSGNTGELFF.

This sequence joins TRBV18 and TRBJ2-1; D is perhaps TRBD2 (5 bases). Between the trimmed V and J ends, which lost 5 bases and 7 bases, there was a span of 12 bases. In germline, CDR1 is KGHSH, CDR2 LQKENI. CDR3 length: 13 amino acids. DNA of the CDR3: TGTGCCAGCTCAGGACTTGGTAAGAATGAGCAGTTCTTC. Protein: CASSGLGKNEQFF. Filled out from reference TRBV18 and TRBJ2-1, the complete variable domain reads NAGVMQNPRHLVRRRGQEARLRCSPMKGHSHVYWYRQLPEEGLKFMVYLQKENIIDESGMPKERFSAEFPKEGPSILRIQQVVRGDSAAYFCASSGLGKNEQFFGPGTRLTVL.

The chain combines TRBV7-3 with TRBJ2-3; 7 nucleotides align to TRBD1. The CDR3 consists of 14 residues. CDR1 SGHTA and CDR2 FQGTGA come from the germline V gene. Trimming cost V 5 bases and J 2 bases; bases outside gene matches: 4. This chain's CDR3 is CASSLDRATDTQYF. Written as DNA, the CDR3 is TGTGCCAGCAGCCTCGACAGGGCCACAGATACGCAGTATTTT.

V gene TRBV9 combines with J gene TRBJ1-2; D call uncertain. V was cut by 3 bases and J by 1 base, with 7 bases left in between. The length of the CDR3 is 13 residues. Germline V gene data show CDR1 as SGDLS and CDR2 as YYNGEE. CDR3 in amino acids: CASSDAVNYGYTF. The DNA for the CDR3 is TGTGCCAGCAGCGATGCAGTTAACTATGGCTACACCTTC.

This clone was seen once. This chain links TRBV5-6 with TRBJ2-7; tentative D call: TRBD2 (6 bases). This CDR3 has 13 amino acids. The germline CDR1 and CDR2 sequences are SGHDT and YYEEEE. The V end lost 5 bases, the J end lost 5 bases, and 14 bases lay between the germline ends. In DNA, the CDR3 is TGTGCCAGCAGGATCCGACTAGGGGACGAGCAGTACTTC. Residues: CASRIRLGDEQYF.

The chain combines TRBV6-5 with TRBJ2-5; 10 bases match TRBD1. Germline V lookup: CDR1 MNHEY, CDR2 SVGAGI. This CDR3 is built from 15 residues. V lost 8 bases to trimming and J lost 6 bases; unmatched junction nucleotides: 12. Here the CDR3 DNA reads TGTGCCAGCCTAACGACGGGACAGGGGAGAAAGACCCAGTACTTC. The encoded protein is CASLTTGQGRKTQYF.

The chain employs TRBV28 and TRBJ2-3, with 7 bases lining up with TRBD2. The CDR3 runs 14 residues. Trimming at V came to 7 bases and at J to 5 bases, leaving 9 bases not matched to a gene. Germline V CDR1 and CDR2: MDHEN, SYDVKM. The CDR3 here is CASKREGRIDTQYF. In DNA, the CDR3 is TGTGCCAGCAAGAGGGAGGGCCGGATAGATACGCAGTATTTT.

The CDR3 loop reads CASSYSLGVDEQFF. The CDR3 region has the DNA TGTGCCAGCAGTTACTCACTAGGTGTTGATGAGCAGTTCTTC. The V call is TRBV6-5, the J call TRBJ2-1; weak D call: TRBD2 (5 bases). The germline V gene encodes CDR1 MNHEY and CDR2 SVGAGI. The CDR3 is made up of 14 amino acids. Deletions cut 0 bases from V and 8 bases from J, with 11 bases between.

This clone has just one count. This chain uses TRBV25-1 with TRBJ1-1; 11 bases line up with TRBD1. Trimming at V came to 0 bases and at J to 4 bases, leaving 1 base not matched to a gene. Germline V gene lookup returns CDR1 MGHDK and CDR2 SYGVNS. The CDR3 has 15 residues. The CDR3 DNA is TGTGCCAGCAGTGAATACGGGACAGGGGGCACTGAAGCTTTCTTT. This encodes CASSEYGTGGTEAFF.

This chain links TRBV5-4 with TRBJ1-1; no definite D call. The ends were cut back, 2 bases at V and 1 base at J, with 6 bases in the middle. The CDR3 is made up of 13 amino acids. Germline V CDR1 and CDR2: SGHNT, YYREEE (reference sequence). CDR3: CASSFYKNTEAFF. The CDR3 DNA reads TGTGCCAGCAGCTTTTACAAGAACACTGAAGCTTTCTTT.

The chain employs TRBV5-1 and TRBJ2-3; TRBD2 is a possible D gene (5 bases). From germline, CDR1 is SGHRS and CDR2 YFSETQ. The CDR3 contains 14 residues. V shed 4 bases and J shed 6 bases, with 15 bases lying between them. CDR3 in amino acids: CASSGGLREDTQYF. DNA for the CDR3: TGCGCCAGCAGCGGTGGACTCAGAGAGGATACGCAGTATTTT.

This chain links TRBV4-2 with TRBJ2-1; no clear D gene. Germline assignment: CDR1 LGHNA and CDR2 YNFKEQ. The CDR3 sequence is 14 residues long. V lost 1 base to trimming and J lost 4 bases, with 8 bases between them. Here the CDR3 reads CASSQGVYYNEQFF. The CDR3 DNA reads TGTGCCAGCAGCCAAGGTGTCTATTACAATGAGCAGTTCTTC.

The chain employs TRBV25-1 and TRBJ2-4, with a tentative D call TRBD2 (5 bases). V gave up 4 bases and J gave up 0 bases, with 10 bases separating them. The CDR3 sequence is 15 residues long. Germline CDR1 reads MGHDK; CDR2 reads SYGVNS. The CDR3 spells CASSAGILAKNIQYF. In nucleotides, the CDR3 is TGTGCCAGCAGTGCGGGGATCCTAGCCAAAAACATTCAGTACTTC.

This clone was seen just once. This chain joins TRBV19 and TRBJ2-3; D unclear. Germline V gives CDR1 LNHDA, CDR2 SQIVND (reference sequence). Trimming pared 3 bases from V and 5 bases from J, leaving 9 bases between. CDR3 length equals 13 residues. Here the CDR3 DNA reads TGTGCCAGTAGTATCACCCCCGGAGATACGCAGTATTTT. This codes for CASSITPGDTQYF.

V usage is TRBV4-3 and J usage is TRBJ2-2; possibly TRBD1 for D (5 bases). Germline-derived CDR1 and CDR2 are LGHNA and YSLEER. Deletions cut 0 bases from V and 5 bases from J, with 7 bases between. This CDR3 contains 14 residues. CDR3 residues: CASSQDPGTGELFF. The CDR3 coding sequence is TGCGCCAGCAGCCAAGATCCAGGGACCGGGGAGCTGTTTTTT.

The V gene is TRBV7-9, the J gene TRBJ1-2; 7 positions match TRBD1. The CDR3 totals 16 residues. Germline CDR1 SEHNR, CDR2 FQNEAQ (reference sequence). V shed 2 bases, J shed 2 bases, and the junction held 8 bases outside the gene matches. CDR3 amino acids: CASSLRQGESNYGYTF. DNA of the CDR3: TGTGCCAGCAGCTTAAGGCAGGGGGAAAGCAACTATGGCTACACCTTC.

The rearrangement links TRBV5-4 to TRBJ2-2; TRBD2 might be the D (5 bases). Germline-derived CDR1 and CDR2 are SGHNT and YYREEE (reference sequence). There are 13 residues in the CDR3. The V end was cut by 1 base, the J end by 5 bases, with 6 bases between. The CDR3 coding sequence is TGTGCCAGCAGCTTGACTAGGACCGGGGAGCTGTTTTTT. This gives the protein CASSLTRTGELFF.